The 21 T cell receptor beta chains below were found in one sample sequenced in a study of early T cells in non-severe SARS-CoV-2 infection. In TCRdb, the 5' RACE reads were re-called with MiXCR into one record per CDR3 protein. The sample contains more than 55,000 distinct CDR3 sequences, roughly 4.8% of which appear only once. The input for sequencing was whole blood, taken at baseline. The source is an adult who was a healthcare worker with PCR-confirmed SARS-CoV-2 infection or an uninfected control (not recorded which). The donor label of this sample is uncertain.

The chain carries TRBV7-2 and TRBJ2-7; TRBD1 or TRBD2 may be the D gene (5 bases each). The CDR3 has 14 residues. Germline values: CDR1 SGHTA, CDR2 FQGNSA. Trimming removed 7 bases at V and 4 bases at J, with 17 bases between. CDR3 amino acids: CASTPGPTVYEQYF. CDR3 nucleotide sequence: TGTGCCAGCACCCCGGGACCTACCGTATACGAGCAGTACTTC.

The chain uses TRBV3-1 and TRBJ1-5; the D is unclear. CDR3 length: 13 amino acids. V gave up 4 bases and J gave up 6 bases, with 10 bases separating them. Germline lookup yields CDR1 LGHDT and CDR2 YNNKEL (reference sequence). As DNA, the CDR3 is TGTGCCAGCAGCCTCGGACCGACTCAGCCCCAGCATTTT. It yields the protein CASSLGPTQPQHF.

The table lists this clonotype with a few counts. The V and J genes are TRBV10-3 and TRBJ2-1; D is perhaps TRBD1 or TRBD2 (5 bases each). The CDR3 runs 15 residues. The germline V gene encodes CDR1 ENHRY and CDR2 SYGVKD. Trimming pared 11 bases from V and 0 bases from J, leaving 17 bases between. CDR3 coding DNA: TGTGCCTCGGGGCTGGGGGAGAGCTCCTACAATGAGCAGTTCTTC. It codes for CASGLGESSYNEQFF.

This chain links TRBV5-4 with TRBJ2-3, with 8 bases matching TRBD2. Germline lookup yields CDR1 SGHNT and CDR2 YYREEE (reference sequence). The CDR3 totals 15 residues. V dropped 6 bases and J dropped 5; count of bases not matched to a gene: 11. This CDR3 is CASNLAGGYGDTQYF. CDR3 DNA: TGTGCCAGCAATCTGGCGGGGGGCTACGGAGATACGCAGTATTTT.

V is TRBV28 and J is TRBJ2-1; a weak D match, TRBD1 (5 bases). The CDR3 runs to 11 residues. Germline lookup yields CDR1 MDHEN and CDR2 SYDVKM. The ends were cut back, 8 bases at V and 8 bases at J, with 10 bases in the middle. CDR3 in DNA: TGTGCCAGCGGACCAGGGCATGAGCAGTTCTTC. Translated, it gives CASGPGHEQFF.

This sequence joins TRBV20-1 and TRBJ1-2, with unresolved D. The germline V gene has CDR1 DFQATT and CDR2 SNEGSKA (reference sequence). Trimming left V 0 bases short and J 3 bases short, with 2 bases between. CDR3 length: 11 residues. The DNA of the CDR3 is TGCAGTGCTAGAGACTACTATGGCTACACCTTC. Amino acid sequence: CSARDYYGYTF.

This clonotype was seen repeatedly, ten times or more. The chain is built from TRBV4-1 and TRBJ2-1; no reliable D call. Germline loops: CDR1 MGHRA, CDR2 YSYEKL. The CDR3 consists of 16 residues. Trimming pared 0 bases from V and 0 bases from J, leaving 9 bases between. The CDR3: CASSQDAASSYNEQFF. CDR3 coding DNA: TGCGCCAGCAGCCAAGATGCAGCGTCCTCCTACAATGAGCAGTTCTTC.

In this sample, this clonotype turned up many times. The genes are TRBV6-2 or TRBV6-3 and TRBJ1-5, with D perhaps TRBD1 (6 bases). V was trimmed by 5 bases and J by 2 bases, leaving 16 bases between them. CDR3 length equals 16 residues. Germline CDR1 and CDR2: MNHEY and SVGEGT. This CDR3 is CASSHRDISGNQPQHF. CDR3 nucleotides: TGTGCCAGCAGTCATAGGGACATAAGCGGCAATCAGCCCCAGCATTTT.

This clonotype was seen a handful of times. The chain is built from TRBV28 and TRBJ2-5; 7 positions match TRBD2. The CDR3 has 15 amino acids. Per germline, CDR1 MDHEN and CDR2 SYDVKM. V shed 6 bases and J 0 bases; nucleotides not matched to a gene: 7. The CDR3 protein is CASRGGALYQETQYF. CDR3 DNA sequence: TGTGCCAGCAGGGGAGGGGCCCTGTACCAAGAGACCCAGTACTTC.

This clonotype was observed a few times. The CDR3 spells CSVQGWSTGELFF. The CDR3 DNA reads TGCAGCGTGCAGGGGTGGAGCACCGGGGAGCTGTTTTTT. The rearrangement links TRBV29-1 to TRBJ2-2, with D possibly matching TRBD1 (6 bases). Germline loops: CDR1 SQVTM, CDR2 ANQGSEA. V lost 6 bases and J 4 bases, leaving 12 bases between the germline ends. The CDR3 consists of 13 residues.

There are a few counts of this clonotype. The chain's CDR3 is CVTRATNEKLFF. The DNA of the CDR3 is TGTGTCACCCGGGCAACTAATGAAAAACTGTTTTTT. The chain joins TRBV19 to TRBJ1-4; D gene uncertain. The CDR3 consists of 12 residues. Germline CDR1 is LNHDA and CDR2 is SQIVND (reference sequence).

This clonotype was observed at least ten times. The chain links TRBV7-9 to TRBJ1-5, with D unclear. Germline loops: CDR1 SEHNR, CDR2 FQNEAQ (reference sequence). CDR3 length: 14 amino acids. V gave up 1 base and J gave up 0 bases, with 4 bases separating them. The CDR3 DNA sequence: TGTGCCAGCAGCTTAGGCGTTAGCAATCAGCCCCAGCATTTT. This encodes CASSLGVSNQPQHF.

J is TRBJ2-7 and V is TRBV6-2 or TRBV6-3, with D perhaps matching TRBD1 or TRBD2 (5 bases each). The CDR3 consists of 14 residues. CDR1 MNHEY and CDR2 SVGEGT come from the germline V gene. V was clipped by 0 bases and J by 4 bases, with 10 bases between them. DNA of the CDR3: TGTGCCAGCAGTTACTCAGAGGGGCGGTACGAGCAGTACTTC. Protein: CASSYSEGRYEQYF.

This clonotype was seen ten or more times. This rearrangement joins TRBV4-1 to TRBJ2-1; TRBD1 is a possible D gene (5 bases). Germline-derived CDR1 and CDR2 are MGHRA and YSYEKL. This CDR3 has 15 residues. Trimming shortened V by 4 bases and J by 4 bases, and 14 bases separated the two germline ends. CDR3: CASSPDRQHYNEQFF. Here the CDR3 DNA reads TGCGCCAGCAGCCCCGATCGACAGCATTACAATGAGCAGTTCTTC.

This clonotype has a handful of counts. This chain uses TRBV9 with TRBJ1-4; no definite D call. Trimming removed 4 bases at V and 8 bases at J, with 9 bases between. This CDR3 comprises 12 residues. CDR1 SGDLS and CDR2 YYNGEE come from the germline V gene. This CDR3 reads CASSPGVEKLFF. The CDR3 nucleotides read TGTGCCAGCAGCCCTGGGGTCGAAAAACTGTTTTTT. Full variable domain (rest looked up from reference TRBV9 and TRBJ1-4): DSGVTQTPKHLITATGQRVTLRCSPRSGDLSVYWYQQSLDQGLQFLIQYYNGEERAKGNILERFSAQQFPDLHSELNLSSLELGDSALYFCASSPGVEKLFFGSGTQLSVL.

This clonotype was seen a handful of times. The chain carries TRBV20-1 and TRBJ1-4, with 8 bases matching TRBD1. Per the germline V gene, CDR1 is DFQATT and CDR2 is SNEGSKA (reference sequence). The CDR3 spans 15 residues. V gave up 1 base and J gave up 8 bases; unmatched junction bases: 9. CDR3 sequence reads: CSARVVGQGKEKLFF. The DNA of the CDR3 is TGCAGTGCTAGAGTAGTAGGACAGGGAAAGGAAAAACTGTTTTTT.

This clonotype was counted many times. The chain uses TRBV19 and TRBJ1-5, with a possible D match to TRBD1 (6 bases). CDR3 length equals 13 residues. The V end was cut by 5 bases, the J end by 8 bases, with 13 bases between. In germline, CDR1 is LNHDA, CDR2 SQIVND (reference sequence). In DNA, the CDR3 is TGTGCCAGTAGTTGGCGGGGGCTTGAGCCCCAGCATTTT. Protein: CASSWRGLEPQHF.

This clonotype was counted ten times or more. The chain employs TRBV7-6 and TRBJ2-3; D may be TRBD2 (7 bases). Trimming cost V 0 bases and J 5 bases, with 12 bases left between them. The CDR3 extends over 15 amino acids. Germline CDR1 SGHVS, CDR2 FNYEAQ. CDR3 sequence: CASSLALGGRDTQYF. CDR3 nucleotide sequence: TGTGCCAGCAGCTTAGCGCTGGGGGGGCGAGATACGCAGTATTTT.

In this sample, this clonotype turned up many times. The V gene is TRBV6-6, the J gene TRBJ1-1, with a possible D match to TRBD1 (6 bases). The CDR3 sequence is 15 residues long. The V gene's germline CDR1 is MNHNY and CDR2 SVGAGI (reference sequence). V was trimmed by 10 bases and J by 8 bases, leaving 26 bases between them. The CDR3 DNA reads TGTGCCAACAGATACTCCGGGACAACGACTTCGGAAGCTTTCTTT. It specifies CANRYSGTTTSEAFF.

The gene calls are TRBV3-1 and TRBJ1-2; D gene unclear. V was cut by 6 bases and J by 7 bases, with 15 bases left in between. Germline CDR1 and CDR2: LGHDT and YNNKEL (reference sequence). This CDR3 contains 13 residues. The CDR3 DNA reads TGTGCCAGCAGTCGGCAGTGGACCGCTGGCTACACCTTC. This encodes CASSRQWTAGYTF.

This clonotype was seen more than once but under ten times. The J gene is TRBJ2-7, the V gene TRBV5-5; D not resolved. Germline CDR1 SGHKS, CDR2 YYEKEE (reference sequence). Trimming pared 0 bases from V and 3 bases from J, leaving 10 bases between. The CDR3 loop spans 14 amino acids. CDR3 amino acids: CASSLVGDNYEQYF. For the CDR3, the DNA is TGTGCCAGCAGCTTGGTGGGTGACAACTACGAGCAGTACTTC.